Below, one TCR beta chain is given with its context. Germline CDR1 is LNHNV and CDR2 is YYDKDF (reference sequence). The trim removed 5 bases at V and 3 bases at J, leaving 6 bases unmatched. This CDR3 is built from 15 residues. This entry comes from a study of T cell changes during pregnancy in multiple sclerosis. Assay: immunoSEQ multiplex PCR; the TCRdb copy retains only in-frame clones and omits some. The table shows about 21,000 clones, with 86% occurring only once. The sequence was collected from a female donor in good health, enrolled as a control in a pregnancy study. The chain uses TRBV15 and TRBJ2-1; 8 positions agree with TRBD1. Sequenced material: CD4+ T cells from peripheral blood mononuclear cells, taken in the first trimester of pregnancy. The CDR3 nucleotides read TGTGCCACCAGCTTACGACAGGGGAACTACAATGAGCAGTTCTTC. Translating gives CATSLRQGNYNEQFF.